Following are 27 T cell receptor beta chains from one sample sequenced in a study of cytomegalovirus exposure and HLA in healthy donors. The PCR made use of 60 Vbeta and 13 Jbeta primers. This table comes from immunoSEQ multiplex PCR, and its TCRdb copy is limited to in-frame clones, with some not included. Found here are just over 25,000 clones, just under 70% of them singletons; the top ten hold under 4.5%. Specimen: PBMCs. These receptors came from a woman aged 50 to 65 in good health and CMV-seronegative.

The chain recombines TRBV6-5 with TRBJ1-4; 10 nucleotides match TRBD1. Germline CDR1 reads MNHEY; CDR2 reads SVGAGI. This CDR3 region has 15 residues. The V segment lost 8 bases and the J segment 3 bases; nucleotides outside the gene matches: 6. CDR3 amino acids: CASQTGGKANEKLFF. As DNA, the CDR3 is TGTGCCAGCCAGACAGGGGGCAAGGCTAATGAAAAACTGTTTTTT.

CDR3 in amino acids: CASSLKGQSVMETQYF. In DNA, the CDR3 is TGTGCCAGCAGCTTAAAGGGACAGAGTGTGATGGAGACCCAGTACTTC. J is TRBJ2-5 and V is TRBV7-8; TRBD1 agrees at 7 bases. The germline gives CDR1 SGHVS, CDR2 FQNEAQ. CDR3 length equals 16 residues. V was clipped by 2 bases and J by 5 bases; unmatched bases: 11.

The chain has TRBV11-2 and TRBJ1-1, with D perhaps matching TRBD1 (6 bases). Trimming removed 8 bases at V and 1 base at J, with 11 bases between. The germline V gene has CDR1 SGHAT and CDR2 FQNNGV. This CDR3 has 13 amino acids. The CDR3 is CASLRGRNTEAFF. CDR3 DNA sequence: TGTGCCAGCCTGCGGGGGCGGAACACTGAAGCTTTCTTT.

CDR3 nucleotide sequence: TGCGCCAGCAGCGCCACTAGCGGGGGGGAGACCCAGTACTTC. This sequence encodes CASSATSGGETQYF. The chain combines TRBV5-1 with TRBJ2-5, with 12 bases aligning to TRBD2. Germline V CDR1 and CDR2: SGHRS, YFSETQ. The CDR3 extends over 14 amino acids. V dropped 4 bases and J dropped 5; count of bases not matched to a gene: 3.

The chain combines TRBV6-4 with TRBJ2-1; TRBD2 might be the D (7 bases). Trimming left V 6 bases short and J 4 bases short, with 16 bases between. The CDR3 runs 15 residues. CDR1 and CDR2 from the germline V gene are MRHNA and SNTAGT. This chain's CDR3 is CASSPGGHRYNEQFF. CDR3 sequence (DNA): TGTGCCAGCAGCCCGGGGGGACACCGATACAATGAGCAGTTCTTC.

This chain uses TRBV6-5 with TRBJ1-4; D is unclear. The CDR3 is 15 residues long. Germline values: CDR1 MNHEY, CDR2 SVGAGI. V lost 6 bases, J lost 3 bases, and 14 bases lay in between. In DNA, the CDR3 is TGTGCCAGCAGCGACGCTTGGGAGGCTAATGAAAAACTGTTTTTT. Amino acids: CASSDAWEANEKLFF.

This sequence joins TRBV29-1 and TRBJ1-2; 8 nucleotides match TRBD1. Germline V gene sequence: CDR1 SQVTM, CDR2 ANQGSEA. The ends lost 7 bases at V and 5 bases at J; junction bases unmatched: 21. The CDR3 is made up of 17 amino acids. CDR3 amino acids: CSERVRDRSPLGYGYTF. CDR3 nucleotide sequence: TGCAGCGAAAGAGTAAGGGACAGGAGCCCCCTAGGGTATGGCTACACCTTC.

The chain combines TRBV18 with TRBJ1-1; D is uncertain. V shed 3 bases and J shed 9 bases, with 14 bases lying between them. The CDR3 is 13 amino acids. The germline V gene has CDR1 KGHSH and CDR2 LQKENI. Here the CDR3 reads CASSPPRINQAFF. The DNA of the CDR3 is TGTGCCAGCTCACCGCCGCGGATTAATCAAGCTTTCTTT.

This clone was seen a handful of times. CDR3 sequence reads: CASSRSPTGPGVNGSPLHF. CDR3 bases: TGCGCCAGCAGCCGATCCCCTACCGGGCCAGGGGTGAATGGTTCACCCCTCCACTTT. The genes are TRBV4-1 and TRBJ1-6; D possibly corresponds to TRBD1 (6 bases). Germline CDR1 reads MGHRA; CDR2 reads YSYEKL. Trimming took off 4 bases at V and 9 bases at J, with 28 bases between the two ends. The CDR3 contains 19 residues.

V gene TRBV2 combines with J gene TRBJ2-1; TRBD2 might be the D (5 bases). The V end lost 7 bases, the J end lost 8 bases, and 18 bases lay between the germline ends. Germline V lookup: CDR1 SNHLY, CDR2 FYNNEI. This CDR3 has 14 amino acids. CDR3 sequence: CASMRRTADDEQFF. CDR3 coding DNA: TGTGCCAGCATGCGGCGCACAGCGGACGATGAGCAGTTCTTC.

The chain uses TRBV29-1 and TRBJ1-1, with D possibly matching TRBD1 (6 bases). V was cut by 6 bases and J by 10 bases, with 15 bases left in between. The germline V gene has CDR1 SQVTM and CDR2 ANQGSEA. CDR3 length equals 11 residues. The CDR3 DNA is TGCAGCGTGGAGGGGGGGGAGGGAGCTTTCTTT. This gives the protein CSVEGGEGAFF.

The chain couples TRBV18 to TRBJ2-7; TRBD2 might be the D (6 bases). Trimming took off 0 bases at V and 4 bases at J, with 10 bases between the two ends. The CDR3 sequence is 14 residues long. In germline, CDR1 is KGHSH, CDR2 LQKENI. The CDR3 bases are TGTGCCAGCTCACCACCGGGAGGTCTTTACGAGCAGTACTTC. It specifies CASSPPGGLYEQYF.

The chain joins TRBV30 to TRBJ2-7; a possible D gene is TRBD1 (5 bases). The V gene's germline CDR1 is GTSNPN and CDR2 SVGIG (reference sequence). The V gene lost 4 bases and the J gene lost 3 bases, with 16 bases spanning the gap. This CDR3 contains 14 residues. In DNA form, the CDR3 reads TGTGCCTGGAAGGCAGGTGGACAAAACTACGAGCAGTACTTC. Protein: CAWKAGGQNYEQYF.

V is TRBV28 and J is TRBJ2-5; 8 bases fit TRBD1. Germline V gene lookup returns CDR1 MDHEN and CDR2 SYDVKM. The trim removed 4 bases at V and 5 bases at J, leaving 9 bases unmatched. The CDR3 covers 15 residues. CDR3: CASSSPGQGRETQYF. In DNA, the CDR3 is TGTGCCAGCAGTTCCCCCGGACAGGGAAGGGAGACCCAGTACTTC.

The rearrangement joins TRBV5-4 to TRBJ2-3; 7 positions match TRBD2. V trimming: 0 bases; J trimming: 0 bases; junction bases outside the gene matches: 7. The CDR3 runs 17 residues. CDR1 SGHNT and CDR2 YYREEE come from the germline V gene (reference sequence). The CDR3 sequence is CASSLVGTTWSTDTQYF. For the CDR3, the DNA is TGTGCCAGCAGCTTGGTCGGGACTACGTGGAGCACAGATACGCAGTATTTT.

This chain connects TRBV5-4 to TRBJ2-1; 7 positions match TRBD2. Germline V gene sequence: CDR1 SGHNT, CDR2 YYREEE (reference sequence). Unmatched junction bases numbered 5, after V lost 1 base and J lost 1 base. This CDR3 spans 16 amino acids. CDR3 coding DNA: TGTGCCAGCAGCTTGTTAGGCGGGAGTTCCTACAATGAGCAGTTCTTC. Translating it yields CASSLLGGSSYNEQFF.

Points on this clone: The same CDR3 is also encoded by other DNA sequences in this sample. V gene TRBV29-1 combines with J gene TRBJ2-2; the D is unclear. CDR3 length equals 12 residues. The V gene lost 5 bases and the J gene lost 4 bases, with 8 bases spanning the gap. CDR1 SQVTM and CDR2 ANQGSEA come from the germline V gene. The CDR3 loop reads CSVILATGELFF. CDR3 DNA sequence: TGCAGCGTTATTCTGGCCACCGGGGAGCTGTTTTTT.

This chain uses TRBV6-4 with TRBJ1-2; D not certain. Germline values: CDR1 MRHNA, CDR2 SNTAGT. The CDR3 is 12 amino acids. Trimming pared 4 bases from V and 5 bases from J, leaving 8 bases between. DNA of the CDR3: TGTGCCAGCAGTGGAGACGGGTATGGCTACACCTTC. This translates into CASSGDGYGYTF.

J is TRBJ2-7 and V is TRBV7-2; D is perhaps TRBD2 (7 bases). This CDR3 comprises 14 residues. Trimming removed 5 bases at V and 5 bases at J, with 16 bases between. Germline loops: CDR1 SGHTA, CDR2 FQGNSA. CDR3 region: CASSPTGTINEQYF. DNA for the CDR3: TGTGCCAGCAGCCCTACAGGGACTATCAACGAGCAGTACTTC.

The chain recombines TRBV4-1 with TRBJ2-7; TRBD2 agrees at 16 bases. The V and J ends lost 3 bases and 6 bases, in that order; junction bases with no gene match: 5. CDR3 size: 16 residues. Germline assignment: CDR1 MGHRA and CDR2 YSYEKL. This CDR3 reads CASSQGLAGGPGEQYF. In DNA form, the CDR3 reads TGCGCCAGCAGCCAGGGACTAGCGGGAGGGCCGGGCGAGCAGTACTTC.

This clone was seen just once. The CDR3 loop reads CASSLVQGGTEAFF. CDR3 nucleotide sequence: TGTGCCAGCAGCTTGGTACAGGGGGGTACTGAAGCTTTCTTT. The V gene is TRBV5-4, the J gene TRBJ1-1; 8 nucleotides match TRBD1. From germline, CDR1 is SGHNT and CDR2 YYREEE (reference sequence). The CDR3 has 14 amino acids. V shed 0 bases and J 5 bases; nucleotides not matched to a gene: 3. The full variable domain, in which reference TRBV5-4 and TRBJ1-1 provide the parts outside the CDR3, is ETGVTQSPTHLIKTRGQQVTLRCSSQSGHNTVSWYQQALGQGPQFIFQYYREEENGRGNFPPRFSGLQFPNYSSELNVNALELDDSALYLCASSLVQGGTEAFFGQGTRLTVV.

The V and J genes are TRBV10-3 and TRBJ2-7; 7 bases are shared with TRBD1. This CDR3 spans 13 amino acids. Germline V gene sequence: CDR1 ENHRY, CDR2 SYGVKD. Trimming cost V 6 bases and J 4 bases; bases outside gene matches: 6. For the CDR3, the DNA is TGTGCCATCAGGACCCAGACAGGGTACGAGCAGTACTTC. It is translated as CAIRTQTGYEQYF.

The chain links TRBV28 to TRBJ1-5, with a tentative D call TRBD1 (6 bases). This CDR3 region has 15 residues. Germline V lookup: CDR1 MDHEN, CDR2 SYDVKM. Between the trimmed V and J ends, which lost 6 bases and 1 base, there was a span of 13 bases. The CDR3 region has the DNA TGTGCCAGCAGAAGGGGGGGGTACAGCAATCAGCCCCAGCATTTT. This codes for CASRRGGYSNQPQHF. Full variable domain (remainder filled in from reference TRBV28 and TRBJ1-5): DVKVTQSSRYLVKRTGEKVFLECVQDMDHENMFWYRQDPGLGLRLIYFSYDVKMKEKGDIPEGYSVSREKKERFSLILESASTNQTSMYLCASRRGGYSNQPQHFGDGTRLSIL.

The gene calls are TRBV7-2 and TRBJ1-5, with D possibly being TRBD1 (6 bases). Trimming took off 5 bases at V and 0 bases at J, with 20 bases between the two ends. CDR3 length equals 18 residues. Germline V CDR1 and CDR2: SGHTA, FQGNSA. This CDR3 reads CASSQGSARGYSNQPQHF. The CDR3 DNA follows: TGTGCCAGCAGCCAGGGGTCGGCCAGGGGATATAGCAATCAGCCCCAGCATTTT.

The chain links TRBV5-1 to TRBJ1-6; D not certain. Germline CDR1 SGHRS, CDR2 YFSETQ. V gave up 0 bases and J gave up 5 bases, with 12 bases separating them. The CDR3 contains 16 residues. The DNA of the CDR3 is TGCGCCAGCAGCTTGGGCGCAGGAGGCGATAATTCACCCCTCCACTTT. Translating it yields CASSLGAGGDNSPLHF.

V is TRBV10-2 and J is TRBJ2-3; possible D gene TRBD2, 6 bases. This CDR3 is 15 amino acids long. From germline, CDR1 is WSHSY and CDR2 SAAADI. The germline V and J ends were trimmed by 0 bases and 6 bases, with 13 bases remaining between them. CDR3 protein: CASSESTGAGDTQYF. The CDR3 DNA is TGCGCCAGCAGTGAGTCGACGGGAGCCGGGGATACGCAGTATTTT.

This rearrangement joins TRBV2 to TRBJ1-1; 7 nucleotides match TRBD1. The CDR3 consists of 15 residues. Germline assignment: CDR1 SNHLY and CDR2 FYNNEI. Trimming took 6 bases from V and 3 from J; bases not matched to a gene: 10. CDR3 amino acids: CASSRQGGGDTEAFF. The DNA of the CDR3 is TGTGCCAGCAGCAGACAGGGCGGAGGGGACACTGAAGCTTTCTTT.